These 27 T cell receptor beta chains share one sample of origin, sequenced in a study of Graves' ophthalmopathy and Graves' hyperthyroidism. Amplification of the TCR beta CDR3 regions used RNA transcripts (as template). A first-round RT-PCR used HTBI primers, followed by a second-round multiplex PCR. TCRdb fed the multiplex PCR reads into MiXCR, producing one record per CDR3 protein. The table has around 520,000 distinct CDR3 sequences, under 45% seen once; the top ten hold about 4.1%. Input material: peripheral blood or thyroid tissue (not recorded which). The receptors stem from an adult man with Graves' hyperthyroidism.

Of note for this clonotype: This sequence may be a read error, since a much larger clone differs from it by one base. The conserved phenylalanine or tryptophan is not found at the CDR3 terminus, so this likely reflects a read error. V usage is TRBV11-2 and J usage is TRBJ2-5, with D possibly called TRBD1 or TRBD2 (6 bases each). Trimming pared 2 bases from V and 4 bases from J, leaving 20 bases between. CDR3 length: 17 residues. Germline V gene sequence: CDR1 SGHAT, CDR2 FQNNGV. The CDR3 bases are TGTGCCAGCAGCTTATTCCCGACGGGGGCTATCGGAGAGACCCAGTACCTC. Translated, it gives CASSLFPTGAIGETQYL.

The chain couples TRBV10-3 to TRBJ2-1; D possibly uses TRBD1 or TRBD2 (5 bases each). This CDR3 comprises 15 residues. Trimming took off 6 bases at V and 7 bases at J, with 19 bases between the two ends. Germline V gene data show CDR1 as ENHRY and CDR2 as SYGVKD. The CDR3 protein is CAIRNRDALGNEQFF. CDR3 nucleotide sequence: TGTGCCATCAGGAACCGGGACGCATTGGGAAATGAGCAGTTCTTC.

This clonotype has at least ten counts. The rearrangement links TRBV7-3 to TRBJ2-5; no reliable D call. The V and J ends lost 2 bases and 2 bases respectively, with 12 bases between them. CDR1 SGHTA and CDR2 FQGTGA come from the germline V gene. CDR3 length: 15 residues. The CDR3 loop reads CASSLGFGSQETQYF. The DNA for the CDR3 is TGTGCCAGCAGCTTAGGATTCGGGTCACAAGAGACCCAGTACTTC.

The J gene is TRBJ2-1, the V gene TRBV20-1; possibly TRBD2 for D (5 bases). This CDR3 is 11 amino acids long. The germline V and J ends were trimmed by 3 bases and 9 bases, with 9 bases remaining between them. Germline V lookup: CDR1 DFQATT, CDR2 SNEGSKA (reference sequence). CDR3 residues: CSASGIGEQFF. The CDR3 nucleotides read TGCAGTGCTAGCGGGATTGGTGAGCAGTTCTTC.

This clonotype was counted ten times or more. The CDR3 sequence is CASSSWDREGEKLFF. The DNA of the CDR3 is TGTGCCAGCAGTTCGTGGGACAGGGAGGGTGAAAAACTGTTTTTT. This sequence joins TRBV12-3 or TRBV12-4 and TRBJ1-4, with 9 bases lining up with TRBD1. The junction had 7 bases not matched to a gene; V was cut back by 4 bases and J by 7 bases. The CDR3 runs 15 residues.

This clonotype has ten or more counts. The chain joins TRBV9 to TRBJ1-1; D gene ambiguous. The CDR3 is made up of 15 amino acids. V dropped 3 bases and J dropped 0 bases, with 12 bases sitting between them. CDR1 is SGDLS and CDR2 is YYNGEE in the germline V gene. The CDR3 is CASSADQNMNTEAFF. The CDR3 nucleotides read TGTGCCAGCAGCGCAGACCAAAACATGAACACTGAAGCTTTCTTT.

The chain is built from TRBV20-1 and TRBJ2-7; the D gene could be TRBD1 or TRBD2 (5 bases each). The CDR3 has 14 amino acids. V was clipped by 4 bases and J by 7 bases, with 20 bases between them. Germline loops: CDR1 DFQATT, CDR2 SNEGSKA (reference sequence). CDR3 in amino acids: CSATSGKGAGEQYF. In DNA form, the CDR3 reads TGCAGTGCTACGTCGGGGAAAGGGGCCGGGGAGCAGTACTTC.

This sequence joins TRBV7-2 and TRBJ1-2; D might be TRBD1 (6 bases). V was pared by 3 bases and J by 4 bases, with 9 bases between. This CDR3 comprises 13 residues. The V gene's germline CDR1 is SGHTA and CDR2 FQGNSA. The DNA for the CDR3 is TGTGCCAGCAGCTTCGGACAGATCTATGGCTACACCTTC. Residues: CASSFGQIYGYTF.

This clonotype was observed at least ten times. The chain has TRBV3-1 and TRBJ1-1; TRBD1 aligns across 7 bases. The CDR3 consists of 14 residues. Germline loops: CDR1 LGHDT, CDR2 YNNKEL (reference sequence). The J segment lost 3 bases and the V segment lost 1 base, leaving 2 bases of the junction unmatched. The CDR3 DNA is TGTGCCAGCAGCCAAGCAGGGGGACACACTGAAGCTTTCTTT. This codes for CASSQAGGHTEAFF.

This clonotype was detected a few times. The chain is built from TRBV4-2 and TRBJ1-4; 9 positions agree with TRBD1. The CDR3 totals 13 residues. Germline V gene data show CDR1 as LGHNA and CDR2 as YNFKEQ. Trimming at V came to 7 bases and at J to 8 bases, leaving 5 bases not matched to a gene. This CDR3 reads CASTGTGREKLFF. The CDR3 DNA sequence: TGTGCCAGCACCGGGACAGGGAGGGAAAAACTGTTTTTT.

This rearrangement joins TRBV10-3 to TRBJ2-7, with TRBD1 as a possible D gene (5 bases). Germline lookup yields CDR1 ENHRY and CDR2 SYGVKD. V was cut by 0 bases and J by 2 bases, with 17 bases left in between. The length of the CDR3 is 17 residues. The CDR3 bases are TGTGCCATCAGTGAGTCGACGGTGGGGCCCAGCCCCTACGAGCAGTACTTC. This translates into CAISESTVGPSPYEQYF.

The genes are TRBV10-3 and TRBJ2-7; 7 bases align to TRBD2. There are 14 residues in the CDR3. Germline trimming cut 10 bases from V and 4 bases from J; bases unmatched to any gene: 13. Per germline, CDR1 ENHRY and CDR2 SYGVKD. DNA of the CDR3: TGTGCCAGCAGGATAGCTAGCGGTCTTTACGAGCAGTACTTC. It encodes CASRIASGLYEQYF.

This chain joins TRBV7-9 and TRBJ2-7, with D uncertain. From germline, CDR1 is SEHNR and CDR2 FQNEAQ (reference sequence). This CDR3 spans 12 amino acids. The germline V and J ends were trimmed by 5 bases and 7 bases, with 12 bases remaining between them. CDR3 protein: CASSPQLDEQYF. CDR3 in DNA: TGTGCCAGCAGCCCCCAGCTCGATGAGCAGTACTTC.

This clonotype was detected many times. This chain connects TRBV20-1 to TRBJ1-5; no definite D call. The CDR3 runs to 13 residues. V shed 1 base and J shed 0 bases, with 4 bases lying between them. The V gene's germline CDR1 is DFQATT and CDR2 SNEGSKA (reference sequence). CDR3 DNA sequence: TGCAGTGCTAGAGGGGATAGCAATCAGCCCCAGCATTTT. The encoded protein is CSARGDSNQPQHF.

V usage is TRBV12-3 or TRBV12-4 and J usage is TRBJ1-4; possible D gene TRBD1, 6 bases. The germline V and J ends were trimmed by 5 bases and 7 bases, with 17 bases remaining between them. The CDR3 is 15 residues long. Here the CDR3 DNA reads TGTGCCAGCAGTCCCCCGGGGGGGGCTGGTGAAAAACTGTTTTTT. Translation gives CASSPPGGAGEKLFF.

About this clonotype: This clone may be a read error of a much larger clone one base away. The genes are TRBV29-1 and TRBJ1-2, with D unresolved. In germline, CDR1 is SQVTM, CDR2 ANQGSEA. The CDR3 has 12 residues. Here the CDR3 DNA reads TGCAGCGTTGCGAGGGAACGGGGTGGCTACGCCTTC. It yields the protein CSVARERGGYAF.

A few counts support this clonotype. The chain has TRBV7-9 and TRBJ2-2; tentative D call: TRBD1 (6 bases). V lost 5 bases and J lost 6, with 16 bases in between. In germline, CDR1 is SEHNR, CDR2 FQNEAQ (reference sequence). The CDR3 is 15 residues long. The CDR3 here is CASSRPRTGPGELFF. DNA for the CDR3: TGTGCCAGCAGCCGCCCAAGAACAGGGCCCGGGGAGCTGTTTTTT.

The V and J genes are TRBV25-1 and TRBJ1-6; D gene unclear. CDR3 length equals 14 residues. V was shortened by 5 bases and J by 10 bases, with 15 bases between the two germline ends. CDR1 is MGHDK and CDR2 is SYGVNS in the germline V gene. CDR3 nucleotide sequence: TGTGCCAGCAGTCCCGACGGCCAAGGCTCACCCCTCCACTTT. Encoded protein: CASSPDGQGSPLHF.

This chain joins TRBV24-1 and TRBJ2-7; 11 nucleotides match TRBD2. With the DNA end fitting TRBJ2-1 better, the J assignment may be wrong. Germline CDR1 and CDR2: KGHDR and SFDVKD. The CDR3 spans 15 residues. CDR3 sequence reads: CATRTGTSGYNEQFF. The CDR3 nucleotides are TGTGCCACCAGAACCGGGACTAGCGGTTACAATGAGCAGTTCTTC.

The CDR3: CASSLMGAPYEQYF. The CDR3 DNA follows: TGTGCCAGCAGCTTAATGGGGGCCCCCTACGAGCAGTACTTC. This chain connects TRBV7-9 to TRBJ2-7; D may be TRBD1 (6 bases). Germline loops: CDR1 SEHNR, CDR2 FQNEAQ (reference sequence). The CDR3 runs 14 residues. Between the trimmed V and J ends, which lost 2 bases and 2 bases, there was a span of 10 bases.

The CDR3 protein is CSARDWRAGMDTEAFF. The CDR3 DNA sequence: TGCAGTGCTAGAGATTGGAGGGCCGGGATGGACACTGAAGCTTTCTTT. V is TRBV20-1 and J is TRBJ1-1; D remains unclear. The germline V and J ends were trimmed by 0 bases and 3 bases, with 17 bases remaining between them. This CDR3 spans 16 amino acids. The V gene's germline CDR1 is DFQATT and CDR2 SNEGSKA (reference sequence).

The rearrangement links TRBV2 to TRBJ1-3; no clear D. Trimming took off 6 bases at V and 8 bases at J, with 20 bases between the two ends. CDR3 length equals 15 residues. Germline V lookup: CDR1 SNHLY, CDR2 FYNNEI. CDR3 nucleotides: TGTGCCAGCAGGACGGCGTCTAACTATGGCTACACCATATATTTT. Protein product: CASRTASNYGYTIYF.

This clonotype was picked up one time. The chain links TRBV20-1 to TRBJ2-7; no definite D call. The J call is in doubt because the DNA end fits TRBJ2-1 better. CDR1 is DFQATT, CDR2 SNEGSKA, per germline (reference sequence). This CDR3 is built from 14 residues. The DNA for the CDR3 is TGCAGTGCTAGAGATGTTGGGTCCGGGAATGAGCAGTTCTTC. As protein: CSARDVGSGNEQFF.

This clonotype turned up a few times. The chain has TRBV11-2 and TRBJ2-5, with unresolved D. V was pared by 3 bases and J by 5 bases, with 10 bases between. This CDR3 has 13 amino acids. CDR1 is SGHAT, CDR2 FQNNGV, per germline. CDR3 region: CASSLKWLETQYF. CDR3 in DNA: TGTGCCAGCAGCTTGAAATGGCTGGAGACCCAGTACTTC.

The rearrangement joins TRBV20-1 to TRBJ2-3; 9 bases agree with TRBD1. V lost 0 bases, J lost 5 bases, and 6 bases stayed unmatched. The CDR3 runs to 15 residues. Germline assignment: CDR1 DFQATT and CDR2 SNEGSKA (reference sequence). CDR3 DNA sequence: TGCAGTGCTAGAGACTGGACAGGGGTGGGAGATACGCAGTATTTT. Translated: CSARDWTGVGDTQYF.

This clonotype was seen only a few times. The rearrangement uses TRBV11-2 and TRBJ2-2; TRBD1 aligns across 10 bases. Germline trimming cut 5 bases from V and 6 bases from J; bases unmatched to any gene: 12. This CDR3 spans 17 amino acids. From germline, CDR1 is SGHAT and CDR2 FQNNGV. The CDR3 spells CASSPRDRGIGAGELFF. In DNA form, the CDR3 reads TGTGCCAGCAGCCCCCGGGACAGGGGAATCGGCGCCGGGGAGCTGTTTTTT. Full variable domain (missing parts from reference TRBV11-2 and TRBJ2-2): EAGVAQSPRYKIIEKRQSVAFWCNPISGHATLYWYQQILGQGPKLLIQFQNNGVVDDSQLPKDRFSAERLKGVDSTLKIQPAKLEDSAVYLCASSPRDRGIGAGELFFGEGSRLTVL.

This clonotype was detected many times. The chain couples TRBV16 to TRBJ1-1; 9 positions agree with TRBD1. The CDR3 extends over 15 amino acids. In germline, CDR1 is KGHSY, CDR2 FQNENV. Trimming at V came to 0 bases and at J to 1 base, leaving 0 bases not matched to a gene. The CDR3 protein is CASSQSGQGNTEAFF. Written as DNA, the CDR3 is TGTGCCAGCAGCCAATCGGGACAGGGGAACACTGAAGCTTTCTTT.